This T cell receptor beta chain comes out of a study of patients and donors after allogeneic stem cell transplantation. TCRdb called the RT-PCR reads again in MiXCR, with one record for every CDR3 protein. The table lists roughly 200,000 distinct CDR3 sequences, around two fifths of them singletons. Germline V gene data show CDR1 as SGHRS and CDR2 as YFSETQ. Trimming cost V 3 bases and J 0 bases, with 9 bases left between them. This CDR3 spans 14 amino acids. The clonotype was recovered from a human donor who was either an allogeneic HSCT recipient or a stem cell or donor lymphocyte infusion donor (not recorded which). It is not recorded whose cells these are; they may come from a transplant donor. Sample: blood, either unsorted or a sorted T cell fraction (not recorded which). The chain links TRBV5-1 to TRBJ1-1, with a tentative D call TRBD1 (5 bases). The CDR3 loop reads CASSSGTLNTEAFF. CDR3 coding DNA: TGCGCCAGCAGCTCCGGGACCCTGAACACTGAAGCTTTCTTT.